This is a list of T cell receptor beta chains from one sample in a study of blood T cell repertoires in COVID-19. Clones were sequenced by immunoSEQ multiplex PCR, and TCRdb holds only the in-frame ones, with some missing. Of more than 200,000 clones detected, around 82% appear once; the ten largest clones hold 4.4%. The specimen sequenced was peripheral blood. The receptors originated from a man in his forties or fifties with active or convalescent COVID-19. Both conserved end residues are part of each CDR3. A D gene is named only where the DNA matches it firmly. Not all rows give a size; the values are once, few, many and, for expanded clones, a class.

cdr3_aa | cdr3_nt | v_call | d_call | clone_size | j_call
CSVPIGGNYGYTF | TGCAGCGTCCCCATCGGGGGGAACTATGGCTACACCTTC | TRBV29-1 | NA | NA | TRBJ1-2
CASSLGPGEGGYEQYF | TGTGCCAGCAGCTTAGGTCCCGGGGAAGGCGGCTACGAGCAGTACTTC | TRBV11-3 | NA | NA | TRBJ2-7
CASSPGGAGGNTIYF | TGCGCCAGCAGCCCAGGGGGCGCGGGTGGAAACACCATATATTTT | TRBV5-1 | TRBD1 | once | TRBJ1-3
CASRAGQDNQPQHF | TGTGCCAGCAGAGCTGGACAAGACAATCAGCCCCAGCATTTT | TRBV6-6 | NA | NA | TRBJ1-5
CASSFRTGASSGANVLTF | TGTGCCAGCAGCTTTCGGACAGGGGCCTCCTCTGGGGCCAACGTCCTGACTTTC | TRBV7-3 | TRBD1 | NA | TRBJ2-6
CASSFSGLAGGGTGELFF | TGTGCCAGCAGCTTCTCGGGACTAGCGGGGGGAGGTACCGGGGAGCTGTTTTTT | TRBV7-2 | TRBD2 | NA | TRBJ2-2
CASSYPGQGAYEQYF | TGTGCCAGTAGTTACCCGGGACAGGGTGCCTACGAGCAGTACTTC | TRBV19 | TRBD1 | NA | TRBJ2-7
CSVSFRDRAYNEQFF | TGCAGCGTTTCGTTCCGGGACAGGGCTTACAATGAGCAGTTCTTC | TRBV29-1 | TRBD1 | NA | TRBJ2-1
CASRLAGGSEQFF | TGTGCCAGTAGACTAGCGGGGGGGAGTGAGCAGTTCTTC | TRBV2 | TRBD2 | once | TRBJ2-1
CASRPDGNYGYTF | TGTGCCAGCAGACCCGACGGGAACTATGGCTACACCTTC | TRBV2 | NA | NA | TRBJ1-2
CASSKAGPRDRGDEKLFF | TGTGCCAGTAGTAAGGCGGGCCCCCGCGACAGGGGGGATGAAAAACTGTTTTTT | TRBV19 | TRBD1 | NA | TRBJ1-4
CASSSLMRGPNNEQFF | TGTGCCAGCAGTTCCCTGATGCGGGGGCCGAACAATGAGCAGTTCTTC | TRBV6-5 | NA | NA | TRBJ2-1
CAISGGDSYEQYF | TGTGCCATCAGTGGCGGGGACTCCTACGAGCAGTACTTC | TRBV10-3 | NA | NA | TRBJ2-7
CASGAGQGFGNTIYF | TGTGCCAGCGGTGCGGGACAGGGGTTTGGAAACACCATATATTTT | TRBV7-8 | TRBD1 | NA | TRBJ1-3
CAWSVLNSNQYF | TGTGCCTGGAGTGTACTGAATAGCAATCAGTACTTC | TRBV30 | NA | NA | TRBJ2-7
CARGQGSSYNSPLHF | TGTGCCAGAGGACAGGGGAGCTCCTATAATTCACCCCTCCACTTT | TRBV2 | TRBD1 | NA | TRBJ1-6
CASSRDSGAGELFF | TGTGCCAGCTCACGGGACAGCGGTGCCGGGGAGCTGTTTTTT | TRBV18 | TRBD1 | few | TRBJ2-2
CASSPEAGSTDTQYF | TGTGCCAGCAGCCCCGAGGCGGGGTCCACAGATACGCAGTATTTT | TRBV7-9 | NA | NA | TRBJ2-3
CASTGLYEQYF | TGCGCCAGTACAGGGCTCTACGAGCAGTACTTC | TRBV5-1 | NA | NA | TRBJ2-7
CASSRTENTEAFF | TGTGCCAGCAGCCGGACAGAAAACACTGAAGCTTTCTTT | TRBV6-5 | NA | NA | TRBJ1-1
CASSIQGNTEAFF | TGTGCCAGTAGTATTCAGGGTAACACTGAAGCTTTCTTT | TRBV19 | NA | few | TRBJ1-1
CASSQGQGTKETQYF | TGCGCCAGCAGCCAGGGACAGGGGACGAAAGAGACCCAGTACTTC | TRBV4-1 | TRBD1 | once | TRBJ2-5
CASSLGRNQPQHF | TGTGCCAGCAGCCTAGGGAGGAATCAGCCCCAGCATTTT | TRBV28 | NA | NA | TRBJ1-5
CASSLDWGLPAGYTF | TGTGCCAGCAGCTTAGACTGGGGACTGCCTGCTGGCTACACCTTC | TRBV7-2 | NA | NA | TRBJ1-2
CASSQDRQGGDEKLFF | TGTGCCAGCAGCCAAGACCGACAGGGAGGAGACGAAAAACTGTTTTTT | TRBV4-2 | TRBD1 | NA | TRBJ1-4
CAISRQGDEITDTQYF | TGTGCCATCAGCAGACAGGGGGATGAGATTACAGATACGCAGTATTTT | TRBV10-3 | TRBD1 | NA | TRBJ2-3
CSGLAGDTQYF | TGCAGTGGACTAGCAGGAGATACGCAGTATTTT | TRBV20-1 | TRBD2 | NA | TRBJ2-3
CAKDRGLNEQFF | TGTGCCAAGGACAGGGGACTTAATGAGCAGTTCTTC | TRBV24-1 | TRBD1 | few | TRBJ2-1
CASSRGLSFETQYF | TGTGCCAGCAGTCGGGGACTAAGTTTTGAGACCCAGTACTTC | TRBV3-1/TRBV3-2 | TRBD2 | NA | TRBJ2-5
CASSQGQGDSPLHF | TGCGCCAGCAGCCAAGGACAGGGGGATTCACCCCTCCACTTT | TRBV4-1 | TRBD1 | NA | TRBJ1-6
CASSFRGIDEKLFF | TGTGCCAGCAGCTTCCGGGGGATTGATGAAAAACTGTTTTTT | TRBV13 | NA | NA | TRBJ1-4
CASSESGGQPSYNEQFF | TGCGCCAGCAGTGAGTCGGGAGGCCAACCCTCCTACAATGAGCAGTTCTTC | TRBV10-1 | NA | NA | TRBJ2-1
CASSHPRDIREHYF | TGTGCCAGCAGCCACCCCCGGGACATCCGGGAACATTACTTC | TRBV7-8 | NA | NA | TRBJ2-7